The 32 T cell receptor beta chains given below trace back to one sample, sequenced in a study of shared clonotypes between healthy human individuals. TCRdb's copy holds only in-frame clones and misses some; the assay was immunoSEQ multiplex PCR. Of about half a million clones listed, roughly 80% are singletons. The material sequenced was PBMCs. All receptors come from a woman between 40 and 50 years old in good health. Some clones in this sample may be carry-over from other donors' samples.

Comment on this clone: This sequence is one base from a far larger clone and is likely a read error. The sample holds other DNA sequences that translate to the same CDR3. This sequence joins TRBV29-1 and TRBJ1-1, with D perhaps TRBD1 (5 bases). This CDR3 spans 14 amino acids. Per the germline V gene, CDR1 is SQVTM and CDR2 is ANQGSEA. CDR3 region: CSVVNPGMNTEALF. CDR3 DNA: TGCAGCGTTGTTAATCCAGGGATGAACACTGAAGCTTTATTT.

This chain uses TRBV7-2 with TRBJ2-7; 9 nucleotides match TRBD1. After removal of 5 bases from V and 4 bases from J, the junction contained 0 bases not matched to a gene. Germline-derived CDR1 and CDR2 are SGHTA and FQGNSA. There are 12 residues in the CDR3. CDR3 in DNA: TGTGCCAGCAGCGGGACAGGGTACGAGCAGTACTTC. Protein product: CASSGTGYEQYF.

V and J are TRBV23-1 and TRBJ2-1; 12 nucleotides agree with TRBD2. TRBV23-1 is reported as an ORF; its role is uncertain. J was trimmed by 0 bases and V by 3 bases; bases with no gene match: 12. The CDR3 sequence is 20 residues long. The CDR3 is CASSQTPGLAGLSSYNEQFF. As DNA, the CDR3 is TGCGCCAGCAGTCAGACTCCGGGACTAGCGGGCTTAAGCTCCTACAATGAGCAGTTCTTC.

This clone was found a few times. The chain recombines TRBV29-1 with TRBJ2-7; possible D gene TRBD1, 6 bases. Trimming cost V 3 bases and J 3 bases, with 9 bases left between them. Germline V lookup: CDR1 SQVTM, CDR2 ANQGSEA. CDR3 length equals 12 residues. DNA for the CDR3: TGCAGCGTTGACGAACAGGGCTACGAGCAGTACTTC. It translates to CSVDEQGYEQYF.

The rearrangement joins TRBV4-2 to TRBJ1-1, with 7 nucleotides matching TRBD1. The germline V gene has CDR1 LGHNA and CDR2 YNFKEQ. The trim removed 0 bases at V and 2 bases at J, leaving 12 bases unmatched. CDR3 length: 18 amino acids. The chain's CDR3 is CASSQDWTGPPGNTEAFF. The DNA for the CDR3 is TGTGCCAGCAGCCAAGATTGGACAGGCCCACCGGGTAACACTGAAGCTTTCTTT.

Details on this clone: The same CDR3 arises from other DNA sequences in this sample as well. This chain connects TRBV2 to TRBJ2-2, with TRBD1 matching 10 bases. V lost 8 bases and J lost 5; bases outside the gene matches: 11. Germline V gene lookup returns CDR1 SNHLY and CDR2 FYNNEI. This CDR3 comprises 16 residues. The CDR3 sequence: CASYGTGVGLTGELFF. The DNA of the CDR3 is TGTGCCAGCTACGGGACAGGGGTCGGTCTAACCGGGGAGCTGTTTTTT. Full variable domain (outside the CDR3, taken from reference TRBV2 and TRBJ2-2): EPEVTQTPSHQVTQMGQEVILRCVPISNHLYFYWYRQILGQKVEFLVSFYNNEISEKSEIFDDQFSVERPDGSNFTLKIRSTKLEDSAMYFCASYGTGVGLTGELFFGEGSRLTVL.

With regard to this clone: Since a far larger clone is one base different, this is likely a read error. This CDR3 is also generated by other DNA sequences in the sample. CDR3 in amino acids: CASSQGTSGGTQETQYF. The CDR3, as DNA: TGTGCCAGTAGCCAAGGAACTAGCGGGGGGACCCAAGAGACCCAGTACTTC. J is TRBJ2-5 and V is TRBV4-2; 12 bases align to TRBD2. Germline V gene sequence: CDR1 LGHNA, CDR2 YNFKEQ. CDR3 length: 17 residues.

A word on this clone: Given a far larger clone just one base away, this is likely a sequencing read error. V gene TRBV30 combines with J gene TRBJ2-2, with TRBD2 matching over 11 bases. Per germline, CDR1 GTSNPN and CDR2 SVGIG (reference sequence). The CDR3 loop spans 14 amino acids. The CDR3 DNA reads TGTGCCTCCCTCCGACTAGCGGGAACCGGGGAGCTGTCTTTT. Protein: CASLRLAGTGELSF. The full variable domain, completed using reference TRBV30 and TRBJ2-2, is SQTIHQWPATLVQPVGSPLSLECTVEGTSNPNLYWYRQAAGRGLQLLFYSVGIGQISSEVPQNLSASRPQDRQFILSSKKLLLSDSGFYLCASLRLAGTGELSFGEGSRLTVL.

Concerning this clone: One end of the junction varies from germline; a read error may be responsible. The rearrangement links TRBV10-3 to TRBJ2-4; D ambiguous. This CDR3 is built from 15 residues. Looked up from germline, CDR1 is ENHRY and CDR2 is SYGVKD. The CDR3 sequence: CAISEYLDVGNIQYF. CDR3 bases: TGTGCCATCAGCGAGTATCTCGATGTTGGGAACATTCAGTACTTC.

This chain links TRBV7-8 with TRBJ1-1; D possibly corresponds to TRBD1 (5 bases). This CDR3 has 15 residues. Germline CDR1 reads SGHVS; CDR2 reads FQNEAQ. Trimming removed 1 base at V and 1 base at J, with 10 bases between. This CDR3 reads CASSLGAGENTEAFF. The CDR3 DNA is TGTGCCAGCAGCTTAGGGGCGGGGGAGAACACTGAAGCTTTCTTT.

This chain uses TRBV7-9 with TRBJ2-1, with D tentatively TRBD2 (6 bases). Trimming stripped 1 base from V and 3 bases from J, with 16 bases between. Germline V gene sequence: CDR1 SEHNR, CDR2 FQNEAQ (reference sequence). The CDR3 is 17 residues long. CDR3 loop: CASSLGLSSGGYNEQFF. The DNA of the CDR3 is TGTGCCAGCAGCTTAGGGTTAAGTAGCGGAGGCTACAATGAGCAGTTCTTC.

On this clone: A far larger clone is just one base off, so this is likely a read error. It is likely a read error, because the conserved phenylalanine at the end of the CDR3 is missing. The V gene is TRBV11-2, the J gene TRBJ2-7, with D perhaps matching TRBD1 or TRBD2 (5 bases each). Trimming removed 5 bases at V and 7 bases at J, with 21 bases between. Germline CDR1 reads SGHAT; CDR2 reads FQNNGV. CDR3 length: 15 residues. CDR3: CASSAAGTTYVEQYY. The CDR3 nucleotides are TGTGCCAGCAGCGCCGCCGGGACCACTTACGTTGAGCAGTACTAC.

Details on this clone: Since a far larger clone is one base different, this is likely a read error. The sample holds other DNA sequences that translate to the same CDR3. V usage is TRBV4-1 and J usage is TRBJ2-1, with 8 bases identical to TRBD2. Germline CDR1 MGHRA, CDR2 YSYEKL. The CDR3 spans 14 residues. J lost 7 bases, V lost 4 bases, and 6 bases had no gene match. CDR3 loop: CASSRTSGINEQFF. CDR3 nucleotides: TGCGCCAGCAGCCGTACTAGCGGTATTAATGAGCAGTTCTTC.

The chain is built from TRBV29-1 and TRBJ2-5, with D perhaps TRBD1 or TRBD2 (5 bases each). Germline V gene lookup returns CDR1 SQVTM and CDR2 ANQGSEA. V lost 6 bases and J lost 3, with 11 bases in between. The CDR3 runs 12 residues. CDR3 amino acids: CSVGGGKETQYF. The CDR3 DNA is TGCAGCGTGGGTGGGGGAAAAGAGACCCAGTACTTC.

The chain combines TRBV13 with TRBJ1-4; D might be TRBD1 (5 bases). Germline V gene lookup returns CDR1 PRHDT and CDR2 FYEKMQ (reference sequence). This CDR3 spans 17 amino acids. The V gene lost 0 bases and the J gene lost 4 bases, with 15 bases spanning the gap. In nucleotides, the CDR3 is TGTGCCAGCAGCTTAGGGTTCGGGGGAGGTGTTAATGAAAAACTGTTTTTT. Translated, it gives CASSLGFGGGVNEKLFF.

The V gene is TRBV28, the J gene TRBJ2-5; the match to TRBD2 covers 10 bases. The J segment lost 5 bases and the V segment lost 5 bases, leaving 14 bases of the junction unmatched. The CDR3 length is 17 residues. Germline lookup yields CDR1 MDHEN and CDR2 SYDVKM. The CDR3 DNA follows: TGTGCCAGCAGTCTACCAAAGCGGGAGGGCCCTCGGGAGACCCAGTACTTC. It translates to CASSLPKREGPRETQYF.

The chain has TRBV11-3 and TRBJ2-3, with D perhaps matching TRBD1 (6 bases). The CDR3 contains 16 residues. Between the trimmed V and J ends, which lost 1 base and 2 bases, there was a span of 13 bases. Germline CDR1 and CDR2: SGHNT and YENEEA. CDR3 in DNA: TGTGCCAGCAGCTTAGTTCATGGGGGCTACACAGATACGCAGTATTTT. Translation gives CASSLVHGGYTDTQYF.

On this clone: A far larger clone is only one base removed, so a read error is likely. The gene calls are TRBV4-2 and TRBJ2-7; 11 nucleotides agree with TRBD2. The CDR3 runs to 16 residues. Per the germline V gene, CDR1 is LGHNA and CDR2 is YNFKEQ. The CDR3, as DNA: TGTACCAGCAGCCCCGGGACTAGCGGAGACTCCTACGAGCAGTACTTC. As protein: CTSSPGTSGDSYEQYF.

The CDR3 spells CASSILLGGAKNIQYF. Here the CDR3 DNA reads TGTGCCAGTAGTATTTTATTAGGAGGGGCCAAAAACATTCAGTACTTC. The genes are TRBV19 and TRBJ2-4, with TRBD2 as a possible D gene (6 bases). The CDR3 covers 16 residues. Germline values: CDR1 LNHDA, CDR2 SQIVND (reference sequence). V lost 3 bases and J lost 1, with 13 bases in between.

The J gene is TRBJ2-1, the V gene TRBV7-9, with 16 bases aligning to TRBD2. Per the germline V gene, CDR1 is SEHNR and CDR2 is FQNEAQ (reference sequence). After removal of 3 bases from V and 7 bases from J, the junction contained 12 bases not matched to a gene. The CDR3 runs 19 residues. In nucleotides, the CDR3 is TGTGCCAGCAGCTTTAAGCAACTAGGGACTAGCGGGAGGGTAAATGAGCAGTTCTTC. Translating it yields CASSFKQLGTSGRVNEQFF. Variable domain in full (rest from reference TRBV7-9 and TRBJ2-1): DTGVSQNPRHKITKRGQNVTFRCDPISEHNRLYWYRQTLGQGPEFLTYFQNEAQLEKSRLLSDRFSAERPKGSFSTLEIQRTEQGDSAMYLCASSFKQLGTSGRVNEQFFGPGTRLTVL.

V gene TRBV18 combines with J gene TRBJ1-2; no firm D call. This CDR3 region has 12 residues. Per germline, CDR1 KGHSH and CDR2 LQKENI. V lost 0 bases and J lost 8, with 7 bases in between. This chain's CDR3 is CASSPPGGGYTF. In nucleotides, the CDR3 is TGTGCCAGCTCACCACCCGGAGGCGGCTACACCTTC. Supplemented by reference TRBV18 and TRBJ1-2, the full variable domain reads NAGVMQNPRHLVRRRGQEARLRCSPMKGHSHVYWYRQLPEEGLKFMVYLQKENIIDESGMPKERFSAEFPKEGPSILRIQQVVRGDSAAYFCASSPPGGGYTFGSGTRLTVV.

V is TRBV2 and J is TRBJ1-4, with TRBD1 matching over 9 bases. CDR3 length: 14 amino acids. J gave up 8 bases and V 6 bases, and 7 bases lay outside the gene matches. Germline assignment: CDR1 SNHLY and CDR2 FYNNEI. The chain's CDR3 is CASRKGQGGEKLFF. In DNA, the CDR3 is TGTGCCAGCAGAAAGGGACAGGGTGGGGAAAAACTGTTTTTT.

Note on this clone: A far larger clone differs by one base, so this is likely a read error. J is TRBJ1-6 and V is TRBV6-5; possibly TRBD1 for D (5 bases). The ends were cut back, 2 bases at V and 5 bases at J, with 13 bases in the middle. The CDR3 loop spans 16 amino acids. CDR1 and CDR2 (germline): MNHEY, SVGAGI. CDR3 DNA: TGTGCCAGCAGTTACGGGGGTGAGATCCATAATTCACCCCTCCACTTT. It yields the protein CASSYGGEIHNSPLHF.

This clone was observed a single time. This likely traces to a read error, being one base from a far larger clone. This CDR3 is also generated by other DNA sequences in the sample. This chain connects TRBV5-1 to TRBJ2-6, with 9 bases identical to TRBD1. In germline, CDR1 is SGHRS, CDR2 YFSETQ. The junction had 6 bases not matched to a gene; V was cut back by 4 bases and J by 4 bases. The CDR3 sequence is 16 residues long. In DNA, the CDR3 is TGCGCCAGCAGCGGTACAGGGGGCGCAGGGGCCAACGTCCTGACTTTC. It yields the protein CASSGTGGAGANVLTF.

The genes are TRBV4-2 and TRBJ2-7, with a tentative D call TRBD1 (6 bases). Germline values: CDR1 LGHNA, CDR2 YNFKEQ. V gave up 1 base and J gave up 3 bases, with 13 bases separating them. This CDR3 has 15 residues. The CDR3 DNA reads TGTGCCAGCAGCCAAGTAGGGACACCTCTCTACGAGCAGTACTTC. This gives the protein CASSQVGTPLYEQYF.

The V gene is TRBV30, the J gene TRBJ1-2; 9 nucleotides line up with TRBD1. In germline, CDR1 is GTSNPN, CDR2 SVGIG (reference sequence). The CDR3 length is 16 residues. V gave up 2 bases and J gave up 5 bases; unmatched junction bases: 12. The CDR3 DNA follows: TGTGCCTGGAGTCGAACCGGGACAGGGCAACTTTATGGCTACACCTTC. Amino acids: CAWSRTGTGQLYGYTF.

CDR3 DNA sequence: TGTGCCAGCAGTTTGACAGGAACCTTCTATGGCTACACCTTC. Translated, it gives CASSLTGTFYGYTF. The chain uses TRBV28 and TRBJ1-2, with D tentatively TRBD1 (6 bases). This CDR3 is built from 14 residues. Per the germline V gene, CDR1 is MDHEN and CDR2 is SYDVKM. V dropped 3 bases and J dropped 4 bases, with 12 bases sitting between them.

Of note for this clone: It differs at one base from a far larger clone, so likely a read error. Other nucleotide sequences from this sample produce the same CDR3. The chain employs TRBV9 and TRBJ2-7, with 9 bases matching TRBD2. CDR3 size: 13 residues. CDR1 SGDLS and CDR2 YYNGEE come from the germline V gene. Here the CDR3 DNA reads TGTGCAAGCAGCGTTGGGCTAGCGGGAGAGCAGTACTTC. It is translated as CASSVGLAGEQYF.

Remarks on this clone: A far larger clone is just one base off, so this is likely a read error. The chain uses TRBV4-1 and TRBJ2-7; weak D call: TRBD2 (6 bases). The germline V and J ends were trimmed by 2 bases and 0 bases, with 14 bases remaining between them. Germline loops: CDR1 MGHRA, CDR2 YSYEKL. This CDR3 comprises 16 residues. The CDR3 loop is CASSQHGGTGSYEQYF. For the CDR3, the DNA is TGCGCCAGCAGCCAACATGGGGGGACGGGCTCCTACGAGCAGTACTTC.

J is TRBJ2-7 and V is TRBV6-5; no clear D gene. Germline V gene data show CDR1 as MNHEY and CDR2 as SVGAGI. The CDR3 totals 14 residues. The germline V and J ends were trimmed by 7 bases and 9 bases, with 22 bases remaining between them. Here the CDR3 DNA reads TGTGCCAGCACCGCCCCCCGGGCCCCATCGGTGCAGTACTTC. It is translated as CASTAPRAPSVQYF.

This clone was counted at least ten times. CDR3 region: CASTRDYYNEQFF. The CDR3, as DNA: TGTGCCAGCACTCGGGACTACTACAATGAGCAGTTCTTC. This chain uses TRBV2 with TRBJ2-1, with 7 nucleotides matching TRBD2. V lost 7 bases to trimming and J lost 3 bases; unmatched junction nucleotides: 3. The length of the CDR3 is 13 residues. Per germline, CDR1 SNHLY and CDR2 FYNNEI.

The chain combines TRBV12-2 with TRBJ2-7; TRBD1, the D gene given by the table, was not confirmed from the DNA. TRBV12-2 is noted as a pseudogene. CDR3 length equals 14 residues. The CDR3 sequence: CASRFLDRSYEQYF. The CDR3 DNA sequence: TGTGCAAGTCGCTTTTTAGACAGGAGCTACGAGCAGTACTTC.